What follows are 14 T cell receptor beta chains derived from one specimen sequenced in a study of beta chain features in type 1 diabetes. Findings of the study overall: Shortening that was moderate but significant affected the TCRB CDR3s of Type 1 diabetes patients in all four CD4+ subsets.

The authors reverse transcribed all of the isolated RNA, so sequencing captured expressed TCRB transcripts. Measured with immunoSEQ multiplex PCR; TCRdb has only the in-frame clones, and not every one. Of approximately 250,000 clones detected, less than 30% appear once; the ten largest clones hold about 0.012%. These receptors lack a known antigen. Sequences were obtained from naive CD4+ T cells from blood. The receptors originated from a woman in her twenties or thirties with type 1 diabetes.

CDR3 region: CASTFGGIGEQYF. The CDR3 bases are TGTGCCAGCACGTTTGGAGGGATAGGCGAGCAGTACTTC. The chain joins TRBV28 to TRBJ2-7; D is perhaps TRBD2 (6 bases). V shed 7 bases and J shed 6 bases, with 16 bases lying between them. CDR3 length: 13 amino acids. Germline-derived CDR1 and CDR2 are MDHEN and SYDVKM.

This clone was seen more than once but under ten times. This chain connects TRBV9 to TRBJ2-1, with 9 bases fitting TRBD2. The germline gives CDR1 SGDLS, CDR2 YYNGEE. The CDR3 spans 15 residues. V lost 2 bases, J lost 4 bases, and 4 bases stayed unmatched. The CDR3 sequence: CASSVRLAEYNEQFF. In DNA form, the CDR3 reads TGTGCCAGCAGCGTGAGACTAGCGGAGTACAATGAGCAGTTCTTC.

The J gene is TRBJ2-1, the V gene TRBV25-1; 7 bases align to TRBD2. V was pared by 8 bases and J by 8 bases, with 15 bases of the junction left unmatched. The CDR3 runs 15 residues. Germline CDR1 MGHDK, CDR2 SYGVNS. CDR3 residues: CASGVAGAVGDEQFF. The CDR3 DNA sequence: TGTGCCAGCGGGGTAGCGGGCGCAGTTGGAGATGAGCAGTTCTTC.

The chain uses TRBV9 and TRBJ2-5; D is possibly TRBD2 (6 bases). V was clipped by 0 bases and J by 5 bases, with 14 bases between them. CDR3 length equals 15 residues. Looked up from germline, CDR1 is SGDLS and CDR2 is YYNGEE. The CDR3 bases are TGTGCCAGCAGCGTAGGTCTAGCGTCGGGGGAGACCCAGTACTTC. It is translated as CASSVGLASGETQYF.

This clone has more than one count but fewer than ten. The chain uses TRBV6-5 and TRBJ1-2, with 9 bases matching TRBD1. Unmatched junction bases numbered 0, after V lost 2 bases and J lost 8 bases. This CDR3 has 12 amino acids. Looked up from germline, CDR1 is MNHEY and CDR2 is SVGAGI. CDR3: CASSYGTGGYTF. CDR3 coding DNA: TGTGCCAGCAGTTACGGGACAGGGGGCTACACCTTC.

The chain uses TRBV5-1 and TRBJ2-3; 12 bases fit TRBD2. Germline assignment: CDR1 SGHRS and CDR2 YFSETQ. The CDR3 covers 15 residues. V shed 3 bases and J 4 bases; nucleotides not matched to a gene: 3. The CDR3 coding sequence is TGCGCCAGCAGCTCGCTAGCGGGAGGGTCAGATACGCAGTATTTT. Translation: CASSSLAGGSDTQYF.

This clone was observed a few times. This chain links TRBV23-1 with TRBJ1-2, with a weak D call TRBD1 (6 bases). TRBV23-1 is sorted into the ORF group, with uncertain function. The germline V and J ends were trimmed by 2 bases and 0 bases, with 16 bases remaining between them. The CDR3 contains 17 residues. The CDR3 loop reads CASSQAGVGGSNYGYTF. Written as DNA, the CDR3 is TGCGCCAGCAGTCAAGCGGGGGTGGGGGGCTCTAACTATGGCTACACCTTC.

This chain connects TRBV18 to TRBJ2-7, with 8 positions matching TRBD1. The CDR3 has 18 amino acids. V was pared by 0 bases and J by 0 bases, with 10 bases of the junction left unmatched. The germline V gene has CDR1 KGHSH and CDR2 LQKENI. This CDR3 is CASSPPRLTQGASYEQYF. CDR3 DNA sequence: TGTGCCAGCTCACCACCGAGGCTGACCCAGGGGGCCTCCTACGAGCAGTACTTC. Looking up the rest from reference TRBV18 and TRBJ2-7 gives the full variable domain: NAGVMQNPRHLVRRRGQEARLRCSPMKGHSHVYWYRQLPEEGLKFMVYLQKENIIDESGMPKERFSAEFPKEGPSILRIQQVVRGDSAAYFCASSPPRLTQGASYEQYFGPGTRLTVT.

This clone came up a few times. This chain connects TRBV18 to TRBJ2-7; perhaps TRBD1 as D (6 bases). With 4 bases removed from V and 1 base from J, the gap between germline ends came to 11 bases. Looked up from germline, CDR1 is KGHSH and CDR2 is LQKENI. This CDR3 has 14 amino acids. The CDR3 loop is CASSLRQESYEQYF. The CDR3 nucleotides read TGTGCCAGCTCACTTCGACAGGAGTCCTACGAGCAGTACTTC.

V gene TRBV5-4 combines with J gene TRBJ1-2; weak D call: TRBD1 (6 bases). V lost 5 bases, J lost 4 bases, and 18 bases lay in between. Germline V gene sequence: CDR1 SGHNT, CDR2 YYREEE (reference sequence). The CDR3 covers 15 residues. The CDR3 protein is CASRLLPDRTYGYTF. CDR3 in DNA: TGTGCCAGCAGGCTCCTCCCCGACAGGACCTATGGCTACACCTTC.

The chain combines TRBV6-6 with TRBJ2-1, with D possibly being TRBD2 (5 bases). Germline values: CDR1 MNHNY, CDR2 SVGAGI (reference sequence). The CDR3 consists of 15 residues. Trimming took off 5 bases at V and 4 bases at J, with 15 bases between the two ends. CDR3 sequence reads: CASSLSSTGYNEQFF. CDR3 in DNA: TGTGCCAGCAGTCTTTCCTCGACGGGATACAATGAGCAGTTCTTC.

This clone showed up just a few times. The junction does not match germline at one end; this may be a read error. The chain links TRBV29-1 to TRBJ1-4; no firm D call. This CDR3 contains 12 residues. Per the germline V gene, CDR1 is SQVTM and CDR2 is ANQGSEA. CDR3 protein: CSVCVTDEKLFF. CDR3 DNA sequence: TGCAGCGTCTGTGTAACTGATGAAAAACTGTTTTTT.

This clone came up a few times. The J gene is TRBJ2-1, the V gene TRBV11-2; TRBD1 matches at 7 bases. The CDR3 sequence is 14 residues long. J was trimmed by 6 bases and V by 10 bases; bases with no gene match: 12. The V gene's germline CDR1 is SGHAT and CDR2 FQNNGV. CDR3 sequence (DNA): TGTGCCACCTCACGACAGGGTAGAAGCAATGAGCAGTTCTTC. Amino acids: CATSRQGRSNEQFF.

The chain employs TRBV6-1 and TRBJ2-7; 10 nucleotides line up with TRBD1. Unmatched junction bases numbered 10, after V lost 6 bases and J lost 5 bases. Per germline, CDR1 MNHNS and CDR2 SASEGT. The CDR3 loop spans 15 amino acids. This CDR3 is CASRDPGQGTDEQYF. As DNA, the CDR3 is TGTGCCAGCAGGGACCCGGGACAGGGGACGGACGAGCAGTACTTC.